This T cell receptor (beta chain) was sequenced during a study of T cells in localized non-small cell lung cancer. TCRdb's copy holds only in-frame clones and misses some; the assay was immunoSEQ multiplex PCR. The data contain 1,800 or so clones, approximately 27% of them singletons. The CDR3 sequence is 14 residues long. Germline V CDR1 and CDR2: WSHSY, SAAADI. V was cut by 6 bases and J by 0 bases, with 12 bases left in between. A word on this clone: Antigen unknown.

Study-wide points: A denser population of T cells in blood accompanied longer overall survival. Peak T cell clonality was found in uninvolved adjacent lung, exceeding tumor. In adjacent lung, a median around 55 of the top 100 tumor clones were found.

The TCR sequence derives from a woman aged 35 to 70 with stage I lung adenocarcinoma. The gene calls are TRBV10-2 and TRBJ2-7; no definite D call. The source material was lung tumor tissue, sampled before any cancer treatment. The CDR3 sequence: CASRTNPNSYEQYF. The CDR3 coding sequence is TGCGCCAGCAGGACCAACCCCAACTCCTACGAGCAGTACTTC.